This T cell receptor beta chain was sequenced in a study of beta chain features in type 1 diabetes. Regarding the study as a whole: The question of HLA type influencing TCRB rearrangement was one that remained unresolved here.

Expressed TCRB transcripts got sequenced, as all isolated RNA was reverse transcribed. Profiled with immunoSEQ multiplex PCR; TCRdb holds only in-frame clones, not every one. Counted here are 350,000 to 450,000 clones, about 14% occurring once; the ten biggest clones make up roughly 0.017%. Concerning this clone itself: Its antigen is as yet unknown.

The length of the CDR3 is 13 residues. CDR1 and CDR2 (germline): LNHDA, SQIVND (reference sequence). V shed 5 bases and J shed 5 bases, with 13 bases lying between them. The TCR sequence derives from a woman between 18 and 29 years old in good health. The sample comprised naive CD4+ T cells from blood. V gene TRBV19 combines with J gene TRBJ2-7; D is perhaps TRBD2 (6 bases). The DNA for the CDR3 is TGTGCCAGTAGTCCATGGAGGGCTGACGAGCAGTACTTC. Protein: CASSPWRADEQYF.